The clone carrying this T cell receptor (beta chain) was detected ten times or more. TCRdb passed the RACE reads through MiXCR, listing each CDR3 protein once. This sample has around 100,000 distinct CDR3 sequences; about an eighth occur once, and the top ten carry 2.5% to 4%. This specimen comes from a study of human T cells and chemical hapten exposure. Study as a whole: Each week of the approximately 25-week study, patients had diphenylcyclopropenone applied to the scalp.

This CDR3 spans 13 amino acids. The germline V gene encodes CDR1 MNHEY and CDR2 SMNVEV (reference sequence). Trimming shortened V by 5 bases and J by 4 bases, and 9 bases separated the two germline ends. The time point here: patch test 2, 6 weeks after DPC sensitization. As to treatment: therapeutic diphenylcyclopropenone sensitization with weekly scalp DPC. Staff drew blood before applying each patch test. This TCR was sampled from a woman in her 40s with alopecia areata. Some clones in this sample may be carry-over from other donors' samples. The sample in question was whole blood, obtained in connection with sensitization to the hapten diphenylcyclopropenone (DPC). V gene TRBV27 combines with J gene TRBJ1-3; D not certain. CDR3 in DNA: TGTGCCAGCAGTCCCGCCTGGGGAAACACCATATATTTT. Translation: CASSPAWGNTIYF.